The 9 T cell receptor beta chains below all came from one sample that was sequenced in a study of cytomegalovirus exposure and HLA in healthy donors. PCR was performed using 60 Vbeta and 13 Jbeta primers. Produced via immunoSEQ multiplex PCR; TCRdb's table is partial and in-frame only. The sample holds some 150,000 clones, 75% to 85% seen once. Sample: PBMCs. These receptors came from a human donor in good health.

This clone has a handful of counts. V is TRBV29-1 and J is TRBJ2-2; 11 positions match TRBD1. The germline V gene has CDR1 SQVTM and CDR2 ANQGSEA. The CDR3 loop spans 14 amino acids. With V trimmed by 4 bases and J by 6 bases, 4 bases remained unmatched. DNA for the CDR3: TGCAGCGTTGTGGACAGGGGGCGTTCCGGGGAGCTGTTTTTT. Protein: CSVVDRGRSGELFF.

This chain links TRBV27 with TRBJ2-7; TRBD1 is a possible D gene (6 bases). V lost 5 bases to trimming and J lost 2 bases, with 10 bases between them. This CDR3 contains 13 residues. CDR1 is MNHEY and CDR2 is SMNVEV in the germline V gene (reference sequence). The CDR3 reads CASSPRGAYEQYF. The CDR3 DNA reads TGTGCCAGCAGTCCCAGGGGTGCCTACGAGCAGTACTTC.

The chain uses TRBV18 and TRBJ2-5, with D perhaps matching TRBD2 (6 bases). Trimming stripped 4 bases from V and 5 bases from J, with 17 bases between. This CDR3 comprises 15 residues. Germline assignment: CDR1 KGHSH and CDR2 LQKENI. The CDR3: CASSHSGEWGETQYF. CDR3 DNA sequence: TGTGCCAGCTCACACTCGGGAGAGTGGGGGGAGACCCAGTACTTC.

The CDR3 bases are TGTGCCAGCAGCATTAGCGGAACCGGCCCCAATGAGCAGTTCTTC. Translating gives CASSISGTGPNEQFF. J is TRBJ2-1 and V is TRBV28, with a possible D match to TRBD2 (6 bases). The CDR3 runs 15 residues. Germline-derived CDR1 and CDR2 are MDHEN and SYDVKM. With 6 bases removed from V and 6 bases from J, the gap between germline ends came to 18 bases.

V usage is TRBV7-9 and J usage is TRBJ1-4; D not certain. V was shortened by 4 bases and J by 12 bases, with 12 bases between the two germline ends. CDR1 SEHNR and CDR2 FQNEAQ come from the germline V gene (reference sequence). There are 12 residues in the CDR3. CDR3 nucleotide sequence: TGTGCCAGCAGCTCCCTTGCGGAGGAACTGTTTTTT. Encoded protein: CASSSLAEELFF.

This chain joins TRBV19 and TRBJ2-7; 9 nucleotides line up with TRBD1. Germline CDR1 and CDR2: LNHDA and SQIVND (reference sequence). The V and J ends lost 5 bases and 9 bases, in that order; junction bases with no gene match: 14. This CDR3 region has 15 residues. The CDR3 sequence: CASSPLGTGPSGQYF. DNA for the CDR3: TGTGCCAGTAGTCCTTTGGGGACAGGGCCGAGTGGGCAGTACTTC.

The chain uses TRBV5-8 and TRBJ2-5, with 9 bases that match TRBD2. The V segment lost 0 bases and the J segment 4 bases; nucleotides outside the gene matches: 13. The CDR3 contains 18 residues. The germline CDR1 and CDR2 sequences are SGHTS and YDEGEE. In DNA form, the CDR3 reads TGTGCCAGCAGCTTGGCTCTGGCGGGCGGGAGGGCCCTAGAGACCCAGTACTTC. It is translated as CASSLALAGGRALETQYF.

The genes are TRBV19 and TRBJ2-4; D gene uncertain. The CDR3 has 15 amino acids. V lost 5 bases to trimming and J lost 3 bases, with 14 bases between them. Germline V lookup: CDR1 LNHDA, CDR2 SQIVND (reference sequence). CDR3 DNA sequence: TGTGCCAGTAGTCAGGCCGGTAGAGTCAAAAACATTCAGTACTTC. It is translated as CASSQAGRVKNIQYF.

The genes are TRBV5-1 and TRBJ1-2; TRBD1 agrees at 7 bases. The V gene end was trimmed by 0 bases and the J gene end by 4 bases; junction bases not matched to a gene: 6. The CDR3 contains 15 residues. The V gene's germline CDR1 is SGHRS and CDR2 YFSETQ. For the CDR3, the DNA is TGCGCCAGCAGCTTGGGCGACAGGGCGCCCTATGGCTACACCTTC. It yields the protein CASSLGDRAPYGYTF.